Sequencing of this T cell receptor beta chain was carried out in a study of OX40 agonist ivuxolimab in advanced cancers. Turning to the study itself: Ivuxolimab is a fully human IgG2 antibody that activates OX40 (CD134). Head and neck, renal cell, melanoma or hepatocellular carcinoma were the cancers that dose-escalation patients had. Findings of the study overall: At 0.1 to 3.0 mg/kg, CD4+ and CD8+ blood T cells expanded clonally by week 6.

Sequenced by immunoSEQ multiplex PCR; TCRdb stores in-frame clones only, minus some. This sample has approximately 100,000 clones; around 82% occur once, and the top ten carry 3.8%. This clone was detected a few times. Antigen specificity is unknown. CDR1 LNHDA and CDR2 SQIVND come from the germline V gene (reference sequence). The J segment lost 2 bases and the V segment lost 4 bases, leaving 7 bases of the junction unmatched. This CDR3 region has 16 residues. This chain joins TRBV19 and TRBJ1-4; the match to TRBD1 covers 7 bases. This TCR derives from an adult with an advanced solid tumor such as melanoma, head and neck, liver or kidney cancer. Sequencing used CD4+ or CD8+ T cells sorted from blood, obtained in a trial of the OX40 agonist ivuxolimab. CDR3 DNA: TGTGCCAGTAGTACGCTGGACAGGCTCACTAATGAAAAACTGTTTTTT. It encodes CASSTLDRLTNEKLFF.